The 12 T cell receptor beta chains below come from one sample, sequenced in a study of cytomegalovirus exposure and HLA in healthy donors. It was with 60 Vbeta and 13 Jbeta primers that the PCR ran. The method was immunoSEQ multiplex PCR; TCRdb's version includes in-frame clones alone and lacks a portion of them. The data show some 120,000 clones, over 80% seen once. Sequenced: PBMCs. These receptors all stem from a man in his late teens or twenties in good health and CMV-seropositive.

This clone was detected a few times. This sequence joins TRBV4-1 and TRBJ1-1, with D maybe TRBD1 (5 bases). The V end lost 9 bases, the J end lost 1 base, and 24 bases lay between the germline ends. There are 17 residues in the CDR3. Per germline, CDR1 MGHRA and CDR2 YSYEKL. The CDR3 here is CAREGRVFDLGNTEAFF. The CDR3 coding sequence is TGCGCCAGGGAGGGACGGGTCTTCGACCTCGGGAACACTGAAGCTTTCTTT.

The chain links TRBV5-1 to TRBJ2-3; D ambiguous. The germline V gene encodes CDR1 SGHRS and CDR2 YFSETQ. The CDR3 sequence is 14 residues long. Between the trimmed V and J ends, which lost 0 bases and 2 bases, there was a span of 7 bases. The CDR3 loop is CASSLERLTDTQYF. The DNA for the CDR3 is TGCGCCAGCAGCTTGGAGCGCCTCACAGATACGCAGTATTTT.

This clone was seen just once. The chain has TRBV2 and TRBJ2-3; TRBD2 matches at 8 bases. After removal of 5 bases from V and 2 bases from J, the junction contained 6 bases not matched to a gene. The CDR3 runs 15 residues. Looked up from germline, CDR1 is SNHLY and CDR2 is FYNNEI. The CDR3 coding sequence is TGTGCCAGCAGTTCCCCCGGACTAGCCACAGATACGCAGTATTTT. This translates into CASSSPGLATDTQYF.

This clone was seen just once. CDR3 sequence reads: CASSLQGYRNEQYF. DNA of the CDR3: TGTGCCAGCAGCTTGCAGGGTTACAGGAACGAGCAGTACTTC. This chain joins TRBV5-4 and TRBJ2-5, with D possibly matching TRBD1 (5 bases). Judging by the DNA end, TRBJ2-7 fits better; the J call may be wrong. The germline V gene has CDR1 SGHNT and CDR2 YYREEE (reference sequence). The CDR3 is 14 amino acids.

In DNA, the CDR3 is TGCGCCAGCAGCTCCCCGCGGGACAGGGCCCCCACCGGCAATCAGCCCCAGCATTTT. It is translated as CASSSPRDRAPTGNQPQHF. The V and J genes are TRBV5-1 and TRBJ1-5; TRBD1 agrees at 9 bases. The CDR3 consists of 19 residues. The J segment lost 2 bases and the V segment lost 3 bases, leaving 15 bases of the junction unmatched. Germline CDR1 and CDR2: SGHRS and YFSETQ.

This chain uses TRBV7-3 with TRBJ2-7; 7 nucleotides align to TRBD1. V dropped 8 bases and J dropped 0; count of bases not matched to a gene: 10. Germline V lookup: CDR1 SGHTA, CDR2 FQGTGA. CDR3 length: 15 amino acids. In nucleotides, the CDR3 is TGTGCCAGCCAAGGGACAGCCCGCGACTCCTACGAGCAGTACTTC. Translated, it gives CASQGTARDSYEQYF.

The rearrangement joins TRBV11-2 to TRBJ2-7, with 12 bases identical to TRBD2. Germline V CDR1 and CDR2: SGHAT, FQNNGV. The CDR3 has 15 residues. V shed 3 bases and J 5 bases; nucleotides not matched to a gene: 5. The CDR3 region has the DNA TGTGCCAGCAGCTTGACGACTAGCGGGGGCCACGAGCAGTACTTC. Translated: CASSLTTSGGHEQYF. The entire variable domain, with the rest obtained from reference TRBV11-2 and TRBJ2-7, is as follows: EAGVAQSPRYKIIEKRQSVAFWCNPISGHATLYWYQQILGQGPKLLIQFQNNGVVDDSQLPKDRFSAERLKGVDSTLKIQPAKLEDSAVYLCASSLTTSGGHEQYFGPGTRLTVT.

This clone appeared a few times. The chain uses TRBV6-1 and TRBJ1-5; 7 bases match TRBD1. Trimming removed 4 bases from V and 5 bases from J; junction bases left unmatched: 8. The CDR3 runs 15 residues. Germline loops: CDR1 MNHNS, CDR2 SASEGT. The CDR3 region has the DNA TGTGCCAGCAGTGGGGGGACAGAAGTGTATCAGCCCCAGCATTTT. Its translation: CASSGGTEVYQPQHF.

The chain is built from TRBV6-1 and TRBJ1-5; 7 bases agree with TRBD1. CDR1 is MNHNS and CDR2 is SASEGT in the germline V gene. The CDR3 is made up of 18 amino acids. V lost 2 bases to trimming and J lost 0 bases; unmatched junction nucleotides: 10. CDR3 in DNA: TGTGCCAGCAGTGAATTACAGGGGACACGAACTAGCAATCAGCCCCAGCATTTT. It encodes CASSELQGTRTSNQPQHF.

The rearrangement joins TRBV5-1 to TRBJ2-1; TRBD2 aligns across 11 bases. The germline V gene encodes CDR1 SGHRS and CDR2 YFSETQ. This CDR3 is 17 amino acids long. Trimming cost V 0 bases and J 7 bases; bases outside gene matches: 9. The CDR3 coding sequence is TGCGCCAGCAGCTTGGGAATAACTAGCGGGGGAGGTAATGAGCAGTTCTTC. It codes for CASSLGITSGGGNEQFF.

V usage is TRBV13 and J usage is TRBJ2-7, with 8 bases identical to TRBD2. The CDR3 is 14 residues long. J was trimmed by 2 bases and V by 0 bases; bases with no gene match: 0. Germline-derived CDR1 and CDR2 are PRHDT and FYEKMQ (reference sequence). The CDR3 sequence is CASSLGRGAYEQYF. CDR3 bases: TGTGCCAGCAGCTTAGGGCGGGGGGCCTACGAGCAGTACTTC. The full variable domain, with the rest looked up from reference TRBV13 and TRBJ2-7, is AAGVIQSPRHLIKEKRETATLKCYPIPRHDTVYWYQQGPGQDPQFLISFYEKMQSDKGSIPDRFSAQQFSDYHSELNMSSLELGDSALYFCASSLGRGAYEQYFGPGTRLTVT.

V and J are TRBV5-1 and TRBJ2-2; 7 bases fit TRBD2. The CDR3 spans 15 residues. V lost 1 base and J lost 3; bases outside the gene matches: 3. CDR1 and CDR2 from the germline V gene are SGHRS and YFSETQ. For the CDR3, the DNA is TGCGCCAGCAGCTTGACGGGGGGTGACACCGGGGAGCTGTTTTTT. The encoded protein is CASSLTGGDTGELFF. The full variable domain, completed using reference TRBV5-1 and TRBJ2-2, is KAGVTQTPRYLIKTRGQQVTLSCSPISGHRSVSWYQQTPGQGLQFLFEYFSETQRNKGNFPGRFSGRQFSNSRSEMNVSTLELGDSALYLCASSLTGGDTGELFFGEGSRLTVL.